The TCR beta chain described here comes from a study of cytomegalovirus exposure and HLA in healthy donors. Germline CDR1 and CDR2: MGHRA and YSYEKL. The CDR3 is 15 amino acids. V lost 0 bases to trimming and J lost 4 bases, with 12 bases between them. Use of 60 Vbeta and 13 Jbeta primers characterized the PCR. Assay used: immunoSEQ multiplex PCR; TCRdb lists only in-frame clones, some missing. Of almost 200,000 clones listed, roughly 85% are singletons. The sequenced material came from PBMCs. The genes are TRBV4-1 and TRBJ1-2; no firm D call. This sequence was found in a young woman in good health and CMV-seropositive. CDR3 in DNA: TGCGCCAGCAGCCAAGAACGGAAGGAGGGCTATGGCTACACCTTC. It translates to CASSQERKEGYGYTF.